The T cell receptor beta chain described here comes from a study of control samples from healthy donors and cancer patients. Measured with immunoSEQ multiplex PCR; TCRdb has only the in-frame clones, and not every one. The data contain 150,000 or so clones, 94% of them singletons. The sample was blood. The origin of this receptor is a man aged 40-50 years in good health.

CDR3 bases: TGTGCCAGCAGCCAACCGGGACAGGGGTTCAACACTGAAGCTTTCTTT. Protein sequence: CASSQPGQGFNTEAFF. The gene calls are TRBV3-1 (or the pseudogene TRBV3-2) and TRBJ1-1; 10 nucleotides line up with TRBD1. J was trimmed by 2 bases and V by 2 bases; bases with no gene match: 5. The CDR3 is made up of 16 amino acids. Germline CDR1 is LGHDT and CDR2 is YNNKEL (reference sequence).